These 8 T cell receptor beta chains came from one sample sequenced in a study of blood T cell repertoires in COVID-19. TCRdb keeps only in-frame clones here, not all; method: immunoSEQ multiplex PCR. The data hold nearly 350,000 clones, with 88% observed a single time. The specimen sequenced was peripheral blood. The receptors were gathered from a woman aged 70 to 79 with COVID-19, enrolled during active disease.

The chain recombines TRBV21-1 with TRBJ1-1; TRBD1 reflects the table's D call only, with no check against the DNA. TRBV21-1 is given as a pseudogene. The CDR3 runs 13 residues. This CDR3 reads CARTLGQGSQAFF. The CDR3 bases are TGTGCCAGAACCTTGGGACAGGGGTCGCAAGCTTTCTTT.

This chain links TRBV6-6 with TRBJ1-5, with 10 bases identical to TRBD1. The V gene end was trimmed by 2 bases and the J gene end by 6 bases; junction bases not matched to a gene: 4. The CDR3 length is 15 residues. Germline CDR1 MNHNY, CDR2 SVGAGI (reference sequence). The CDR3 loop reads CASSYRDRGGQPQHF. CDR3 sequence (DNA): TGTGCCAGCAGTTACCGGGACAGGGGAGGTCAGCCCCAGCATTTT.

The chain combines TRBV12-3 or TRBV12-4 with TRBJ1-1; maybe TRBD1 (5 bases). The V end was cut by 6 bases, the J end by 8 bases, with 13 bases between. The CDR3 loop spans 12 amino acids. This CDR3 is CASSPSGAEAFF. The CDR3 nucleotides are TGTGCCAGCAGCCCGAGTGGGGCAGAAGCTTTCTTT.

The genes are TRBV6-6 and TRBJ2-1; TRBD2 matches at 10 bases. CDR3 length equals 15 residues. J lost 6 bases, V lost 7 bases, and 9 bases had no gene match. Germline values: CDR1 MNHNY, CDR2 SVGAGI (reference sequence). DNA of the CDR3: TGTGCCAGCATTGGGCGAGCGGGGGGGCCCAATGAGCAGTTCTTC. Translation gives CASIGRAGGPNEQFF.

V is TRBV27 and J is TRBJ2-7, with D maybe TRBD2 (6 bases). CDR1 and CDR2 (germline): MNHEY, SMNVEV (reference sequence). The CDR3 length is 15 residues. V shed 2 bases and J shed 3 bases, with 14 bases lying between them. CDR3 nucleotide sequence: TGTGCCAGCAGTTTAGGTTTCGGGGGTCTCTACGAGCAGTACTTC. This codes for CASSLGFGGLYEQYF.

The rearrangement joins TRBV5-1 to TRBJ1-1; D unclear. Germline V gene lookup returns CDR1 SGHRS and CDR2 YFSETQ. This CDR3 region has 14 residues. V was shortened by 1 base and J by 0 bases, with 7 bases between the two germline ends. CDR3 in amino acids: CASSLTQMNTEAFF. As DNA, the CDR3 is TGCGCCAGCAGCTTGACACAGATGAACACTGAAGCTTTCTTT.

The chain couples TRBV7-2 to TRBJ1-1; TRBD1 agrees at 7 bases. With V trimmed by 3 bases and J by 1 base, 5 bases remained unmatched. Germline assignment: CDR1 SGHTA and CDR2 FQGNSA. This CDR3 is 15 amino acids long. Written as DNA, the CDR3 is TGTGCCAGCAGCTTCTACAGGGGAGGGAACACTGAAGCTTTCTTT. This encodes CASSFYRGGNTEAFF.

The table lists this clone with a few counts. The chain has TRBV7-9 and TRBJ1-1; TRBD1 might be the D (5 bases). The CDR3 has 15 residues. CDR1 is SEHNR and CDR2 is FQNEAQ in the germline V gene (reference sequence). Trimming cost V 3 bases and J 4 bases, with 15 bases left between them. The CDR3 DNA reads as TGTGCCAGCAGCTTGTTGGGTCAGGGAGGCACTGAAGCTTTCTTT. As protein: CASSLLGQGGTEAFF.